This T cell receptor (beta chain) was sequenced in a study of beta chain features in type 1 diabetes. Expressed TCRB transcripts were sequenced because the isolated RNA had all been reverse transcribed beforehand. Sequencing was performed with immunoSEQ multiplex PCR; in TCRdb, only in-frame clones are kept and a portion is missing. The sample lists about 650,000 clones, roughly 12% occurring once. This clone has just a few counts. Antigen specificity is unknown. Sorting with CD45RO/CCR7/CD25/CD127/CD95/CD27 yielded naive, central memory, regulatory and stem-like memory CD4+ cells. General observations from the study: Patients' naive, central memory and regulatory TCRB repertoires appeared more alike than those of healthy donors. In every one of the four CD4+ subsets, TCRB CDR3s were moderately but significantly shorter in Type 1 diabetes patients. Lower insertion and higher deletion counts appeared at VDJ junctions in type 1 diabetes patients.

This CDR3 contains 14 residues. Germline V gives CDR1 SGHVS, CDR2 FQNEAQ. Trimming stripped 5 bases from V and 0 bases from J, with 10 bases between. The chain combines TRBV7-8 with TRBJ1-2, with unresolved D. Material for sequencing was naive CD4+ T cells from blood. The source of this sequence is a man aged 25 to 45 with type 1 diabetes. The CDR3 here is CASSQADANYGYTF. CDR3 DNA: TGTGCCAGCAGCCAGGCGGACGCTAACTATGGCTACACCTTC.